Below are 16 T cell receptor beta chains sequenced from a single sample in a study of neurological immune-mediated disorders. MiXCR was run by TCRdb on the 5' RACE reads, yielding one entry per CDR3 protein. The repertoire has more than 30,000 distinct CDR3 sequences, around 7% of them found once; the top ten carry 5.7%. The specimen was CD4+ T cells from blood. The receptor source for this set is a man between 45 and 60 years old in good health.

This clonotype has a count of ten or more. The chain joins TRBV5-1 to TRBJ2-7, with TRBD2 matching over 10 bases. The CDR3 totals 15 residues. Germline CDR1 SGHRS, CDR2 YFSETQ. Losses at the gene ends were 6 bases for V and 5 bases for J; bases not matched to a gene: 11. CDR3 nucleotide sequence: TGCGCCAGCAACCCTCTAGCGGGAGCTCCCCACGAGCAGTACTTC. Translation: CASNPLAGAPHEQYF.

This clonotype showed up many times. An end of the junction does not agree with germline; a read error may underlie this. This sequence joins TRBV7-2 and TRBJ2-7; 12 bases are a match to TRBD1. CDR1 and CDR2 (germline): SGHTA, FQGNSA. CDR3 length: 16 residues. CDR3: CASSLGQGAGLAGFHF. CDR3 in DNA: TGTGCCAGCAGCCTGGGACAGGGGGCTGGTCTAGCGGGTTTTCACTTC.

This clonotype was seen repeatedly, ten times or more. The chain recombines TRBV12-3 or TRBV12-4 with TRBJ1-1; unclear D gene. CDR3 length equals 11 residues. V was shortened by 7 bases and J by 4 bases, with 7 bases between the two germline ends. The CDR3 region is CASTVFTEAFF. The DNA of the CDR3 is TGTGCCAGCACCGTTTTCACTGAAGCTTTCTTT.

Many counts were recorded for this clonotype. The chain carries TRBV20-1 and TRBJ1-2; weak D call: TRBD1 (5 bases). Deletions cut 0 bases from V and 5 bases from J, with 16 bases between. Per germline, CDR1 DFQATT and CDR2 SNEGSKA (reference sequence). The CDR3 totals 15 residues. The CDR3 nucleotides are TGCAGTGCTAGAGATGGGGGAGGGCCTGGGTATGGCTACACCTTC. It translates to CSARDGGGPGYGYTF.

This clonotype was counted many times. The rearrangement joins TRBV4-2 to TRBJ2-1, with TRBD2 matching 9 bases. CDR3 length: 17 residues. The V gene's germline CDR1 is LGHNA and CDR2 YNFKEQ. V dropped 2 bases and J dropped 0; count of bases not matched to a gene: 5. The CDR3 loop reads CASSQFLAGSSYNEQFF. Here the CDR3 DNA reads TGTGCCAGCAGCCAATTCCTAGCGGGATCCTCCTACAATGAGCAGTTCTTC.

This clonotype was observed many times. The V and J genes are TRBV6-5 and TRBJ2-7; 8 positions agree with TRBD1. V lost 5 bases, J lost 2 bases, and 14 bases stayed unmatched. CDR1 MNHEY and CDR2 SVGAGI come from the germline V gene. The CDR3 loop spans 17 amino acids. The CDR3 protein is CASSRSGGQVLAYEQYF. In DNA form, the CDR3 reads TGTGCCAGCAGTAGGTCAGGGGGCCAGGTTCTAGCCTACGAGCAGTACTTC.

This clonotype is categorized as medium-sized. The genes are TRBV20-1 and TRBJ2-1; 8 nucleotides line up with TRBD2. The CDR3 loop spans 15 amino acids. CDR1 and CDR2 from the germline V gene are DFQATT and SNEGSKA (reference sequence). Trimming cost V 5 bases and J 8 bases; bases outside gene matches: 14. Here the CDR3 reads CSAWDGLAGWDEQFF. CDR3 sequence (DNA): TGCAGTGCTTGGGACGGTCTAGCGGGTTGGGATGAGCAGTTCTTC.

This clonotype has ten or more counts. V gene TRBV20-1 combines with J gene TRBJ2-7; D is tentatively TRBD1 or TRBD2 (5 bases each). Germline V gene data show CDR1 as DFQATT and CDR2 as SNEGSKA (reference sequence). This CDR3 has 14 residues. The V end lost 6 bases, the J end lost 2 bases, and 17 bases lay between the germline ends. The CDR3 is CSANPGTIPYEQYF. For the CDR3, the DNA is TGCAGTGCAAACCCCGGGACGATCCCCTACGAGCAGTACTTC.

At least ten counts were recorded for this clonotype. The chain couples TRBV27 to TRBJ2-7; 9 bases are shared with TRBD2. The germline gives CDR1 MNHEY, CDR2 SMNVEV (reference sequence). The CDR3 has 15 residues. Trimming took 1 base from V and 5 from J; bases not matched to a gene: 6. Written as DNA, the CDR3 is TGTGCCAGCAGTTTATACCTAGCGGGGAGGAACGAGCAGTACTTC. Translated: CASSLYLAGRNEQYF.

This clonotype was recorded many times. The V call is TRBV15, the J call TRBJ2-3; D perhaps matches TRBD2 (6 bases). The ends were cut back, 1 base at V and 1 base at J, with 15 bases in the middle. There are 17 residues in the CDR3. From germline, CDR1 is LNHNV and CDR2 YYDKDF (reference sequence). The CDR3 region is CATSRAGGILGTDTQYF. Written as DNA, the CDR3 is TGTGCCACCAGCAGAGCCGGGGGAATTCTCGGCACAGATACGCAGTATTTT.

The chain employs TRBV18 and TRBJ1-6; the D gene is possibly TRBD1 (6 bases). Germline values: CDR1 KGHSH, CDR2 LQKENI. Trimming left V 2 bases short and J 11 bases short, with 19 bases between. The CDR3 covers 16 residues. Written as DNA, the CDR3 is TGTGCCAGCTCACCAGCCACAGGGATTAGCTCTCCACCCCTCCACTTT. It codes for CASSPATGISSPPLHF.

This clonotype was seen at least ten times. The chain links TRBV4-3 to TRBJ1-2; D not certain. Trimming pared 1 base from V and 4 bases from J, leaving 16 bases between. From germline, CDR1 is LGHNA and CDR2 YSLEER. The CDR3 has 16 amino acids. CDR3 in amino acids: CASSQATTVSIYGYTF. As DNA, the CDR3 is TGCGCCAGCAGCCAAGCGACGACGGTATCGATCTATGGCTACACCTTC.

The sample holds many counts of this clonotype. The chain recombines TRBV29-1 with TRBJ2-5; TRBD1 matches at 9 bases. This CDR3 is 14 amino acids long. The germline V gene encodes CDR1 SQVTM and CDR2 ANQGSEA. The J segment lost 4 bases and the V segment lost 7 bases, leaving 10 bases of the junction unmatched. Written as DNA, the CDR3 is TGCAGCGCTCGGGGACAGGGTTGGCTAGAGACCCAGTACTTC. As protein: CSARGQGWLETQYF.

This clonotype is labeled medium-sized (0.01 to 0.1%). The V call is TRBV18, the J call TRBJ2-5; D is unresolved. Germline loops: CDR1 KGHSH, CDR2 LQKENI. V dropped 6 bases and J dropped 2 bases, with 10 bases sitting between them. The CDR3 spans 13 residues. The chain's CDR3 is CASSPNLQETQYF. The CDR3 coding sequence is TGTGCCAGCTCCCCGAACTTACAAGAGACCCAGTACTTC.

This clonotype appeared many times. This sequence joins TRBV20-1 and TRBJ2-1; D perhaps matches TRBD2 (6 bases). V dropped 3 bases and J dropped 2 bases, with 11 bases sitting between them. The germline V gene has CDR1 DFQATT and CDR2 SNEGSKA (reference sequence). The CDR3 spans 14 residues. The CDR3 loop reads CSASPRRAYNEQFF. The CDR3 bases are TGCAGTGCTAGCCCAAGGAGGGCCTACAATGAGCAGTTCTTC.

V and J are TRBV5-1 and TRBJ2-1; TRBD2 matches 10 bases. Trimming at V came to 1 base and at J to 7 bases, leaving 8 bases not matched to a gene. The CDR3 sequence is 16 residues long. CDR1 SGHRS and CDR2 YFSETQ come from the germline V gene. CDR3 in DNA: TGCGCCAGCAGCTTGTTGTCTAGCGGGAGTGCAAATGAGCAGTTCTTC. This translates into CASSLLSSGSANEQFF.